This T cell receptor beta chain originates from a study of Graves' ophthalmopathy and Graves' hyperthyroidism. Scientists amplified the TCR beta CDR3 regions from RNA transcripts. Scientists carried out first-round RT-PCR using HTBI primers and then a second-round multiplex PCR. TCRdb re-derived calls from the multiplex PCR reads in MiXCR, one entry per CDR3 protein. The sample lists about 390,000 distinct CDR3 sequences, over 15% seen once, with 5.5% to 7% in the top ten. This clonotype was seen ten or more times. Its antigen remains unknown. Study-wide results and limits: Classification of ophthalmopathy versus stable hyperthyroidism by a 13-signature model yielded about 90% sensitivity and just under 84% specificity.

The authors enrolled newly diagnosed hyperthyroidism patients aged 18 to 65 with under 2 months' duration. Unmatched junction bases numbered 18, after V lost 1 base and J lost 7 bases. The CDR3 covers 17 residues. Germline assignment: CDR1 DFQATT and CDR2 SNEGSKA (reference sequence). This TCR was sampled from a woman between 18 and 29 years old with stable Graves' hyperthyroidism. The sequencing sample was made of peripheral blood. This chain uses TRBV20-1 with TRBJ1-1; 7 positions match TRBD1. DNA for the CDR3: TGCAGTGCTAGAGTGCGGGACAGATGGGGAGGGGTATTTGAAGCTTTCTTT. This sequence encodes CSARVRDRWGGVFEAFF.